Below are 10 T cell receptor beta chains sequenced from a single sample in a study of human T cells and chemical hapten exposure. TCRdb passed the RACE reads through MiXCR, listing each CDR3 protein once. The data show 55,000 to 75,000 distinct CDR3 sequences, around 6.5% seen once. Sample time point: healthy volunteer bleed at 6 weeks. Unfractionated whole blood was the source of the extracted total RNA. The sample taken for sequencing was whole blood. These receptors originate from a female donor in good health. Some clones in this sample may be carry-over from other donors' samples.

The rearrangement joins TRBV7-9 to TRBJ2-5; D remains unclear. The CDR3 consists of 15 residues. Germline CDR1 is SEHNR and CDR2 is FQNEAQ (reference sequence). V lost 0 bases to trimming and J lost 1 base, with 9 bases between them. The chain's CDR3 is CASSLAVGIQETQYF. CDR3 sequence (DNA): TGTGCCAGCAGCTTAGCGGTGGGAATCCAAGAGACCCAGTACTTC.

This clonotype was counted many times. The J gene is TRBJ2-5, the V gene TRBV7-9; D might be TRBD1 (6 bases). The germline CDR1 and CDR2 sequences are SEHNR and FQNEAQ (reference sequence). The CDR3 covers 14 residues. Trimming stripped 5 bases from V and 1 base from J, with 11 bases between. In nucleotides, the CDR3 is TGTGCCAGCAGCCGGCAGGGGACCCAAGAGACCCAGTACTTC. Translation: CASSRQGTQETQYF.

At least ten counts were recorded for this clonotype. V and J are TRBV18 and TRBJ2-6; unclear D gene. V was trimmed by 0 bases and J by 1 base, leaving 16 bases between them. Germline V gene data show CDR1 as KGHSH and CDR2 as LQKENI. The CDR3 extends over 19 amino acids. This CDR3 reads CASSPPERALRSGANVLTF. Here the CDR3 DNA reads TGTGCCAGCTCACCACCGGAAAGGGCGCTACGATCTGGGGCCAACGTCCTGACTTTC.

The chain is built from TRBV5-4 and TRBJ2-2, with D unresolved. The CDR3 is made up of 15 amino acids. The V gene lost 6 bases and the J gene lost 1 base, with 13 bases spanning the gap. Germline V gene lookup returns CDR1 SGHNT and CDR2 YYREEE (reference sequence). The CDR3 nucleotides read TGTGCCAGCACCCTGATGGACCAGAACACCGGGGAGCTGTTTTTT. It specifies CASTLMDQNTGELFF.

This clonotype was found many times. The chain combines TRBV28 with TRBJ1-1, with D hard to call. CDR1 is MDHEN, CDR2 SYDVKM, per germline. The CDR3 covers 14 residues. Trimming cost V 3 bases and J 4 bases, with 12 bases left between them. The chain's CDR3 is CASSFPGLGTEAFF. The CDR3 DNA is TGTGCCAGCAGTTTTCCAGGTCTCGGCACTGAAGCTTTCTTT. The entire variable domain, with the rest obtained from reference TRBV28 and TRBJ1-1, is as follows: DVKVTQSSRYLVKRTGEKVFLECVQDMDHENMFWYRQDPGLGLRLIYFSYDVKMKEKGDIPEGYSVSREKKERFSLILESASTNQTSMYLCASSFPGLGTEAFFGQGTRLTVV.

This clonotype was seen only a few times. This chain uses TRBV6-5 with TRBJ2-3; D gene ambiguous. Trimming took off 6 bases at V and 6 bases at J, with 7 bases between the two ends. CDR3 length: 11 amino acids. Germline CDR1 MNHEY, CDR2 SVGAGI. CDR3 protein: CASRSGDTQYF. In DNA, the CDR3 is TGTGCCAGCAGATCCGGGGATACGCAGTATTTT.

This clonotype has at least ten counts. At one end the junction does not follow the germline gene, possibly because of a read error. This sequence joins TRBV4-3 and TRBJ1-4; D unclear. The germline gives CDR1 LGHNA, CDR2 YSLEER. CDR3 length: 15 amino acids. CDR3 loop: CASSPVERYNEKLFF. CDR3 nucleotides: TGTGCCAGCAGTCCCGTCGAGAGGTATAATGAAAAACTGTTTTTT.

The chain couples TRBV3-1 to TRBJ1-1; no reliable D call. Germline V gene sequence: CDR1 LGHDT, CDR2 YNNKEL (reference sequence). Trimming removed 3 bases at V and 0 bases at J, with 8 bases between. This CDR3 comprises 14 residues. CDR3 protein: CASSHETVNTEAFF. CDR3 nucleotide sequence: TGTGCCAGCAGCCATGAGACGGTGAACACTGAAGCTTTCTTT.

This clonotype was counted ten times or more. The chain combines TRBV28 with TRBJ1-5, with D possibly matching TRBD1 (6 bases). CDR1 MDHEN and CDR2 SYDVKM come from the germline V gene. V lost 7 bases, J lost 7 bases, and 23 bases lay in between. CDR3 length: 16 residues. The CDR3 region has the DNA TGTGCCAGCAAGTCCCCGGGACCCCCGGGGGCACAGCCCCAGCATTTT. Translated: CASKSPGPPGAQPQHF.

This clonotype was recorded many times. The chain combines TRBV29-1 with TRBJ1-1; 7 positions agree with TRBD1. This CDR3 is built from 12 residues. V lost 5 bases and J lost 6; bases outside the gene matches: 6. Germline CDR1 reads SQVTM; CDR2 reads ANQGSEA. CDR3 residues: CSVFDRDAEAFF. The CDR3 coding sequence is TGCAGCGTTTTCGACAGGGATGCTGAAGCTTTCTTT.